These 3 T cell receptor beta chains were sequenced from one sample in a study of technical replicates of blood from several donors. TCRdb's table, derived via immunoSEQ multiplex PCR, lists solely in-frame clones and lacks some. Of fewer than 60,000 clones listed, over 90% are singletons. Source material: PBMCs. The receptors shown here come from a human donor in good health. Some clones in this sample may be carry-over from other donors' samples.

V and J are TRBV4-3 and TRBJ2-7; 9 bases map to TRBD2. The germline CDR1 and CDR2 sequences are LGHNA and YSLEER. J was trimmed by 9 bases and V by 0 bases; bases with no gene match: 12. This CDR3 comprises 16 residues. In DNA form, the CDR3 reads TGCGCCAGCAGCCAAGATCTCCCGGGACTAGCTCTTGGGCAGTACTTC. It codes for CASSQDLPGLALGQYF.

The CDR3 loop is CASSSGAEGEQYF. CDR3 nucleotide sequence: TGTGCCAGCAGCTCCGGGGCGGAGGGAGAGCAGTACTTC. This chain connects TRBV7-6 to TRBJ2-7, with D perhaps TRBD2 (6 bases). Germline V gene data show CDR1 as SGHVS and CDR2 as FNYEAQ. Trimming removed 4 bases at V and 7 bases at J, with 14 bases between. This CDR3 has 13 amino acids.

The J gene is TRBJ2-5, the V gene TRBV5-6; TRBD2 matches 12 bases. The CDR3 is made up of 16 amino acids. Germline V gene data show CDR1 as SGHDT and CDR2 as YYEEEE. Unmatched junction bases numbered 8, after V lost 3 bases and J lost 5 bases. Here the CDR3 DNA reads TGTGCCAGCAGCTCCAAAACGACTAGCGGGAGTGAGACCCAGTACTTC. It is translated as CASSSKTTSGSETQYF. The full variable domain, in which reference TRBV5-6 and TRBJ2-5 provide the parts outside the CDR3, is DAGVTQSPTHLIKTRGQQVTLRCSPKSGHDTVSWYQQALGQGPQFIFQYYEEEERQRGNFPDRFSGHQFPNYSSELNVNALLLGDSALYLCASSSKTTSGSETQYFGPGTRLLVL.